This TCR beta chain appears in the sequencing data of a study of blood T cell repertoires in COVID-19 (dated by TCRdb to 2018 to 2021). Background for the entire study: Samples covering the acute and convalescent phases of COVID-19 were provided by collaborators in the United States, Italy and Spain. The samples were drawn from the first 160 participants of the ongoing ImmuneRACE study and from 1,254 subjects provided by 6 global collaborators. Where HLA class I and class II types were available, the types were taken from metadata supplied by the sample provider, not from assay-based typing. The repertoires were released in a freely available public database intended as a resource for research on the immune response to SARS-CoV-2. The prospective study material was composed of cDNA or gDNA derived from T cells, B-cell-depleted T cells, or PBMCs. The dataset comprised deeply sampled blood TCRbeta repertoires from subjects exposed to, actively infected with, or recovered from COVID-19. Nearly every sample came with metadata listing a de-identified subject ID, COVID-19 status, age in years and sex.

In the case of this clone: What antigen it recognizes has not been identified. The sample holds no much larger clone one base away, and base qualities are not on file.

Whole blood was collected in K2EDTA tubes by collaborating institutions according to the institutions' own protocols. Collaborator samples were shipped for TCRbeta analysis as frozen whole blood, isolated PBMCs, or DNA extracted from either sample type. CDR1 and CDR2, looked up from the germline V gene, are SGHAT and FQNNGV. Relative to germline, V is 4 bases shorter and J is 0 bases shorter, with 9 bases between their ends. Its CDR3 holds 14 amino acids, cysteine through phenylalanine. CDR3 DNA only is kept here, 42 bases in frame from base 1. General conclusions and limits of the study: Clinical and demographic metadata were provided uncurated, with the amount varying by source and participant.

TCRbeta CDR3 regions were amplified from genomic DNA using the immunoSEQ Assay, a bias-controlled multiplex PCR. The published analysis was carried out like this. Nucleated cell counts per sample were estimated from amplification of reference gene primers within the assay. To quantify the absolute abundance of each unique TCRbeta CDR3 rearrangement, sequence reads were collapsed and filtered. Productive Simpson clonality was computed per sample as the square root of Simpson's diversity index over productive rearrangements. In its TCRdb copy, this immuneACCESS table keeps in-frame sequences only and misses some clones. Where compared with another copy, unresolved V genes explain less than half of these, and the others have no known cause. Clone size and V and J calls were adopted from that table, with D and trimming inferred from the DNA. This sample has roughly 190,000 clones in its table, and 75% to 80% of those were observed once. The ten largest account for just over 8.5% of the sample.

The clonotype comes from a woman aged 45-65 years with active or convalescent COVID-19. The chain is encoded by TRBV11-2 joined to TRBJ1-1; no D gene call is confident. Sample: peripheral blood. CDR3 loop: CASSSQALNTEAFF. DNA sequence: TGTGCCAGCAGCTCCCAGGCCTTGAACACTGAAGCTTTCTTT.